Below, 28 T cell receptor beta chains from the same sample are listed, as sequenced in a study of blood T cell repertoires in COVID-19. TCRdb's copy holds only in-frame clones and misses some; the assay was immunoSEQ multiplex PCR. The sample lists about 260,000 clones, approximately 90% seen once, with approximately 3.7% in the top ten. The sequenced sample consisted of peripheral blood. All receptors come from a man aged 55-75 years who had recovered from COVID-19.

The genes are TRBV30 and TRBJ2-1; no definite D call. CDR1 is GTSNPN and CDR2 is SVGIG in the germline V gene (reference sequence). V dropped 1 base and J dropped 3 bases, with 10 bases sitting between them. The CDR3 totals 14 residues. The CDR3, as DNA: TGTGCCTGGAGTGCTCTAACCGGCTACAATGAGCAGTTCTTC. It yields the protein CAWSALTGYNEQFF.

The chain has TRBV18 and TRBJ2-2, with 10 bases lining up with TRBD1. This CDR3 spans 16 amino acids. Germline CDR1 KGHSH, CDR2 LQKENI. Trimming took 2 bases from V and 3 from J; bases not matched to a gene: 3. The CDR3 DNA follows: TGTGCCAGCTCACCAACCGGGACAGGGGACACCGGGGAGCTGTTTTTT. Translated: CASSPTGTGDTGELFF.

This chain uses TRBV13 with TRBJ1-5; TRBD1 matches 7 bases. Germline V lookup: CDR1 PRHDT, CDR2 FYEKMQ (reference sequence). Losses at the gene ends were 4 bases for V and 2 bases for J; bases not matched to a gene: 5. This CDR3 spans 15 amino acids. DNA of the CDR3: TGTGCCAGCAGCTCGACAGGGAAGGGCAATCAGCCCCAGCATTTT. This sequence encodes CASSSTGKGNQPQHF.

The V and J genes are TRBV24-1 and TRBJ2-2, with TRBD1 as a possible D gene (5 bases). Germline V gene sequence: CDR1 KGHDR, CDR2 SFDVKD. CDR3 length equals 17 residues. V lost 4 bases to trimming and J lost 9 bases, with 23 bases between them. The CDR3 spells CATSDPSPQGSRRELFF. CDR3 in DNA: TGTGCCACCAGTGACCCCAGCCCCCAGGGAAGCAGGAGGGAGCTGTTTTTT.

The rearrangement uses TRBV3-1 (or the pseudogene TRBV3-2) and TRBJ2-7, with 7 bases that match TRBD1. The CDR3 has 14 residues. The V gene end was trimmed by 1 base and the J gene end by 6 bases; junction bases not matched to a gene: 6. Germline values: CDR1 LGHDT, CDR2 YNNKEL (reference sequence). DNA for the CDR3: TGTGCCAGCAGCCAAGCGCTCCAGGGGGTCGAGCAGTACTTC. Its protein is CASSQALQGVEQYF.

V gene TRBV12-3 or TRBV12-4 combines with J gene TRBJ2-7, with D tentatively TRBD1 (5 bases). The V end was cut by 1 base, the J end by 2 bases, with 6 bases between. The CDR3 loop spans 13 amino acids. CDR3: CASSLGQPYEQYF. DNA of the CDR3: TGTGCCAGCAGTTTAGGACAGCCCTACGAGCAGTACTTC.

CDR3 nucleotide sequence: TGCGCCAGCAGCCCACCATGGGACTTCGGCTACACCTTC. Translated: CASSPPWDFGYTF. J is TRBJ1-2 and V is TRBV4-1; the D gene is possibly TRBD1 (5 bases). Germline V CDR1 and CDR2: MGHRA, YSYEKL. The CDR3 runs 13 residues. With 4 bases removed from V and 8 bases from J, the gap between germline ends came to 14 bases.

The chain has TRBV19 and TRBJ1-2; D remains ambiguous. Deletions cut 7 bases from V and 4 bases from J, with 19 bases between. The length of the CDR3 is 15 residues. Looked up from germline, CDR1 is LNHDA and CDR2 is SQIVND (reference sequence). The CDR3 spells CASTAVEGMGYGYTF. In DNA form, the CDR3 reads TGTGCCAGTACCGCCGTCGAGGGCATGGGCTATGGCTACACCTTC.

The chain employs TRBV7-9 and TRBJ1-2; 12 nucleotides match TRBD1. The CDR3 is 18 amino acids. J was trimmed by 5 bases and V by 6 bases; bases with no gene match: 16. Germline CDR1 is SEHNR and CDR2 is FQNEAQ (reference sequence). CDR3 in amino acids: CASSFLLPGTGGAYGYTF. The CDR3 bases are TGTGCCAGCAGTTTTCTCCTCCCGGGGACAGGGGGCGCGTATGGCTACACCTTC.

This clone occurred once. This chain links TRBV14 with TRBJ2-7, with TRBD1 identical over 7 bases. The junction had 5 bases not matched to a gene; V was cut back by 3 bases and J by 3 bases. CDR1 and CDR2 (germline): SGHDN, FVKESK. The CDR3 spans 14 residues. The CDR3, as DNA: TGTGCCAGCAGCCATGGCAGGGGGAACTACGAGCAGTACTTC. Protein: CASSHGRGNYEQYF. The full variable domain, with the rest looked up from reference TRBV14 and TRBJ2-7, is EAGVTQFPSHSVIEKGQTVTLRCDPISGHDNLYWYRRVMGKEIKFLLHFVKESKQDESGMPNNRFLAERTGGTYSTLKVQPAELEDSGVYFCASSHGRGNYEQYFGPGTRLTVT.

The rearrangement uses TRBV5-1 and TRBJ1-1; the match to TRBD1 covers 7 bases. The CDR3 totals 16 residues. Germline-derived CDR1 and CDR2 are SGHRS and YFSETQ. After removal of 5 bases from V and 0 bases from J, the junction contained 10 bases not matched to a gene. The CDR3 spells CASSSGQKLMNTEAFF. The CDR3 DNA sequence: TGCGCCAGCAGTTCGGGACAGAAGTTAATGAACACTGAAGCTTTCTTT.

DNA for the CDR3: TGCGCCAGCAGTCAAAGGGGTGAAGCTTTCTTT. It encodes CASSQRGEAFF. The chain carries TRBV23-1 and TRBJ1-1, with D maybe TRBD1 (5 bases). TRBV23-1 is sorted into the ORF group, with uncertain function. The CDR3 is made up of 11 amino acids. V lost 2 bases and J 7 bases, leaving 5 bases between the germline ends.

The count of this clone is one. This rearrangement joins TRBV6-2 or TRBV6-3 to TRBJ2-1; 8 bases line up with TRBD2. Trimming at V came to 2 bases and at J to 4 bases, leaving 4 bases not matched to a gene. CDR1 MNHEY and CDR2 SVGEGT come from the germline V gene. The CDR3 is 15 amino acids. The CDR3 bases are TGTGCCAGCAGTTACAGACGGGGGGGGTACAATGAGCAGTTCTTC. Translating it yields CASSYRRGGYNEQFF.

This chain connects TRBV18 to TRBJ2-3; TRBD2 matches at 8 bases. V shed 3 bases and J 6 bases; nucleotides not matched to a gene: 8. The CDR3 runs 15 residues. Germline V CDR1 and CDR2: KGHSH, LQKENI. The CDR3 nucleotides read TGTGCCAGCTCACCCCCCTCCGGGGGGGTGGATACGCAGTATTTT. This codes for CASSPPSGGVDTQYF.

The chain joins TRBV5-4 to TRBJ2-3, with 7 bases matching TRBD1. Germline V gene lookup returns CDR1 SGHNT and CDR2 YYREEE (reference sequence). This CDR3 spans 16 amino acids. The J segment lost 3 bases and the V segment lost 4 bases, leaving 11 bases of the junction unmatched. The CDR3 region has the DNA TGTGCCAGCAGCGTACTTGACAGGGCTACGACAGATACGCAGTATTTT. Protein product: CASSVLDRATTDTQYF.

The chain uses TRBV29-1 and TRBJ1-5; D not certain. Germline loops: CDR1 SQVTM, CDR2 ANQGSEA. V lost 6 bases to trimming and J lost 7 bases, with 16 bases between them. The CDR3 is 13 residues long. The chain's CDR3 is CSVLADYRQPQHF. The CDR3 DNA reads as TGCAGCGTCCTGGCTGACTACCGGCAGCCCCAGCATTTT.

This chain joins TRBV7-8 and TRBJ2-5, with 9 bases matching TRBD2. The ends lost 5 bases at V and 2 bases at J; junction bases unmatched: 12. The CDR3 length is 17 residues. From germline, CDR1 is SGHVS and CDR2 FQNEAQ. The chain's CDR3 is CASSLTDSGGRQETQYF. The CDR3 DNA reads as TGTGCCAGCAGCCTTACGGATAGCGGGGGCAGACAAGAGACCCAGTACTTC. Together with reference TRBV7-8 and TRBJ2-5, the CDR3 gives the full variable domain: GAGVSQSPRYKVAKRGQDVALRCDPISGHVSLFWYQQALGQGPEFLTYFQNEAQLDKSGLPSDRFFAERPEGSVSTLKIQRTQQEDSAVYLCASSLTDSGGRQETQYFGPGTRLLVL.

This clone was observed a handful of times. This sequence joins TRBV7-2 and TRBJ2-5; 7 bases align to TRBD2. Germline values: CDR1 SGHTA, CDR2 FQGNSA. The CDR3 totals 15 residues. V was clipped by 2 bases and J by 5 bases; unmatched bases: 8. The CDR3 coding sequence is TGTGCCAGCAGCTTATCAAACGCCGGGGGGGAGACCCAGTACTTC. Protein product: CASSLSNAGGETQYF.

The rearrangement joins TRBV9 to TRBJ2-7, with D tentatively TRBD1 (5 bases). Deletions cut 2 bases from V and 5 bases from J, with 14 bases between. This CDR3 has 14 amino acids. Germline CDR1 is SGDLS and CDR2 is YYNGEE. The CDR3, as DNA: TGTGCCAGCAGCGTGGGGCCCTCCATGGACGAGCAGTACTTC. Translating gives CASSVGPSMDEQYF.

The V gene is TRBV5-8, the J gene TRBJ1-5; TRBD1 is a possible D gene (6 bases). CDR1 and CDR2 (germline): SGHTS, YDEGEE. CDR3 length: 15 amino acids. The V end lost 3 bases, the J end lost 0 bases, and 10 bases lay between the germline ends. The CDR3 spells CASSSGTNSNQPQHF. The CDR3 DNA reads TGTGCCAGCAGCTCAGGGACAAATAGCAATCAGCCCCAGCATTTT.

The chain is built from TRBV21-1 and TRBJ1-1. TRBV21-1 is shown as a pseudogene. CDR3 length: 15 amino acids. Here the CDR3 DNA reads TGTGCCAGCAGCATAAGGGGGGGTTTGGGCACTGAAGCTTTCTTT. Its protein is CASSIRGGLGTEAFF.

The chain employs TRBV7-2 and TRBJ1-5, with a tentative D call TRBD1 (6 bases). The CDR3 has 15 residues. Trimming left V 5 bases short and J 1 base short, with 12 bases between. Looked up from germline, CDR1 is SGHTA and CDR2 is FQGNSA. In nucleotides, the CDR3 is TGTGCCAGCAGCCTAGGGGGAGGAAGCAATCAGCCCCAGCATTTT. Amino acids: CASSLGGGSNQPQHF.

The chain joins TRBV2 to TRBJ2-7; 10 bases are a match to TRBD1. Per germline, CDR1 SNHLY and CDR2 FYNNEI. This CDR3 has 14 amino acids. V lost 6 bases and J lost 1; bases outside the gene matches: 3. The CDR3 sequence: CASRTGGASYEQYF. The CDR3 DNA is TGTGCCAGCAGGACAGGGGGCGCTTCCTACGAGCAGTACTTC.

This clone has just one count. V usage is TRBV19 and J usage is TRBJ1-1, with D uncertain. This CDR3 has 13 residues. Germline V gene lookup returns CDR1 LNHDA and CDR2 SQIVND (reference sequence). V was clipped by 6 bases and J by 0 bases, with 8 bases between them. CDR3 coding DNA: TGTGCCAGTAGGCCGGGAATGAACACTGAAGCTTTCTTT. Its protein product is CASRPGMNTEAFF.

This clone showed up many times. V gene TRBV11-3 combines with J gene TRBJ1-2; 9 bases are a match to TRBD1. The CDR3 has 17 residues. Germline trimming cut 4 bases from V and 0 bases from J; bases unmatched to any gene: 9. CDR1 is SGHNT and CDR2 is YENEEA in the germline V gene. The CDR3: CASSSRTGVGANYGYTF. The DNA for the CDR3 is TGTGCCAGCAGCTCAAGGACAGGGGTCGGAGCTAACTATGGCTACACCTTC.

The V call is TRBV29-1, the J call TRBJ2-3; tentative D call: TRBD2 (5 bases). Trimming left V 4 bases short and J 0 bases short, with 8 bases between. The CDR3 totals 13 residues. The germline V gene encodes CDR1 SQVTM and CDR2 ANQGSEA. This CDR3 reads CSVVGVSTDTQYF. CDR3 DNA: TGCAGCGTTGTCGGGGTTAGCACAGATACGCAGTATTTT.

The chain carries TRBV14 and TRBJ1-1; D is ambiguous. Germline V gene lookup returns CDR1 SGHDN and CDR2 FVKESK. Trimming took off 1 base at V and 3 bases at J, with 6 bases between the two ends. The CDR3 loop spans 13 amino acids. The CDR3 DNA reads TGTGCCAGCAGCCAAGCCCTTTACACTGAAGCTTTCTTT. Translation gives CASSQALYTEAFF.

The CDR3 nucleotides are TGTGCCAGCAGCTTAATTGGTAGGGTTAGGGGCACTGAAGCTTTCTTT. It codes for CASSLIGRVRGTEAFF. This chain uses TRBV7-3 with TRBJ1-1; D is perhaps TRBD1 (5 bases). Deletions cut 1 base from V and 4 bases from J, with 16 bases between. CDR1 is SGHTA and CDR2 is FQGTGA in the germline V gene. The CDR3 totals 16 residues. The full variable domain, in which reference TRBV7-3 and TRBJ1-1 provide the parts outside the CDR3, is GAGVSQTPSNKVTEKGKYVELRCDPISGHTALYWYRQSLGQGPEFLIYFQGTGAADDSGLPNDRFFAVRPEGSVSTLKIQRTERGDSAVYLCASSLIGRVRGTEAFFGQGTRLTVV.